Listed below are T cell receptor beta chains from one sample, sequenced in a study of Ad26.COV2.S vaccination and SARS-CoV-2 variants. Using immunoSEQ multiplex PCR, the repertoire was profiled, and TCRdb retains in-frame clones only, with some absent. The repertoire holds 300,000 to 400,000 clones, with around 90% as singletons. Sequenced material: peripheral blood, taken in a trial of Ad26.COV2.S vaccine versus placebo. The source of these receptors is a person between 18 and 65 years old who received the Ad26.COV2.S COVID-19 vaccine or a placebo. The CDR3 runs from the conserved cysteine through the conserved F or W. D genes are given only for firm matches. Expanded clones get a size class; other rows say once, few or many, or leave the size out.

CDR3	DNA	V	D	J	size
CASGPSQWTGDGEQYF	TGTGCTAGTGGCCCCTCCCAGTGGACAGGGGATGGGGAGCAGTACTTC	TRBV12-5	TRBD1	TRBJ2-7	-
CASGHDTSYEQYF	TGTGCTAGTGGCCATGACACCTCCTACGAGCAGTACTTC	TRBV12-5	-	TRBJ2-7	-
CASSFRDRGYEQYF	TGTGCTAGCAGCTTCCGGGACAGGGGCTACGAGCAGTACTTC	TRBV7-7	TRBD1	TRBJ2-7	-
CASSPGGGAFYGYTF	TGTGCCAGCAGCCCCGGCGGGGGCGCTTTCTATGGCTACACCTTC	TRBV5-5	-	TRBJ1-2	once
CASSLRGGTGNYEQYF	TGCGCCAGCAGCCTGCGAGGTGGGACAGGGAATTACGAGCAGTACTTC	TRBV5-1	TRBD1	TRBJ2-7	-
CASSRDSSPTNEKLFF	TGTGCCAGCTCACGGGACAGCAGTCCAACTAATGAAAAACTGTTTTTT	TRBV18	TRBD1	TRBJ1-4	-
CASSINGQEFSYEQYF	TGTGCCAGTAGTATCAACGGGCAGGAGTTCTCCTACGAGCAGTACTTC	TRBV19	-	TRBJ2-7	-
CASSRKLNTGELFF	TGTGCCAGCAGTCGAAAGCTTAACACCGGGGAGCTGTTTTTT	TRBV5-8	-	TRBJ2-2	few
CASSLTWEGEQFF	TGTGCCAGCAGCTTAACCTGGGAGGGTGAGCAGTTCTTC	TRBV7-3	TRBD2	TRBJ2-1	-
CSGGLDNGELFF	TGCAGCGGGGGACTCGACAACGGGGAGCTGTTTTTT	TRBV29-1	-	TRBJ2-2	few
CASSLASGGQETQYF	TGTGCCAGCAGCTTGGCCTCGGGGGGCCAAGAGACCCAGTACTTC	TRBV5-4	TRBD2	TRBJ2-5	-
CATSGVYQETQYF	TGTGCCACCAGCGGCGTATACCAAGAGACCCAGTACTTC	TRBV15	-	TRBJ2-5	-
CAWSGFRGVYEQYF	TGTGCCTGGAGTGGTTTTAGGGGGGTGTACGAGCAGTACTTC	TRBV30	-	TRBJ2-7	-
CASREPGPHITGELFF	TGTGCCAGCAGGGAACCGGGACCTCATATCACCGGGGAGCTGTTTTTT	TRBV2	-	TRBJ2-2	-
CASSLISQASTDTQYF	TGTGCCAGCAGCTTAATATCGCAAGCTAGCACAGATACGCAGTATTTT	TRBV11-2	-	TRBJ2-3	-
CSVGQRFNYGYTF	TGCAGCGTTGGACAGAGATTTAACTATGGCTACACCTTC	TRBV29-1	-	TRBJ1-2	-
CASSELAAGTSFTDTQYF	TGTGCCAGCAGTGAACTCGCTGCCGGGACGTCATTCACAGATACGCAGTATTTT	TRBV6-1	-	TRBJ2-3	once
CSASMEGAAPQLETQYF	TGCAGTGCTAGTATGGAGGGGGCAGCCCCACAATTAGAGACCCAGTACTTC	TRBV20-1	-	TRBJ2-5	-
CASSSTLDSVYEQYF	TGTGCCAGCAGTTCCACCCTCGACAGCGTCTACGAGCAGTACTTC	TRBV28	-	TRBJ2-7	-
CASSVEVGPANYGYTF	TGTGCCAGCAGCGTAGAGGTAGGACCAGCTAACTATGGCTACACCTTC	TRBV9	-	TRBJ1-2	-
CASSHPPGQGNTEAFF	TGCGCCAGCAGCCACCCTCCGGGACAGGGGAACACTGAAGCTTTCTTT	TRBV4-1	TRBD1	TRBJ1-1	-
CAWSYGGQGHEQYF	TGTGCCTGGAGTTACGGGGGACAGGGACACGAGCAGTACTTC	TRBV30	TRBD1	TRBJ2-7	-
CASSLTPGDGETQYF	TGTGCCAGCAGCCTGACCCCAGGGGACGGAGAGACCCAGTACTTC	TRBV5-4	-	TRBJ2-5	-
CASSLGGPRSGGELFF	TGCGCCAGCAGTCTGGGGGGGCCGCGATCGGGCGGGGAGCTGTTTTTT	TRBV5-1	-	TRBJ2-2	-
CASSVPSTGANIDEQFF	TGTGCCAGCAGCGTTCCCTCGACGGGGGCGAATATCGATGAGCAGTTCTTC	TRBV9	-	TRBJ2-1	-
CASSQITGYTEAFF	TGTGCCAGCAGCCAGATTACAGGATACACTGAAGCTTTCTTT	TRBV3-1/TRBV3-2	-	TRBJ1-1	-
CASSVVPGDYYGYTF	TGTGCCAGCAGCGTAGTCCCAGGAGACTACTATGGCTACACCTTC	TRBV9	-	TRBJ1-2	-